The clone carrying this TCR beta chain was seen only a few times. Its antigen is undetermined. The data derive from a study of T cells in Graves' hyperthyroidism and ophthalmopathy. Turning to the study itself: Prior to any treatment, at the point of initial diagnosis, peripheral blood was collected. Study-wide points: Ophthalmopathy was model-predicted a median approximately 6.9 months pre-onset. Blood held most thyroid clonotypes expanded above 0.001 frequency.

Germline V gene lookup returns CDR1 GTSNPN and CDR2 SVGIG (reference sequence). V was clipped by 4 bases and J by 2 bases, with 14 bases between them. This CDR3 region has 15 residues. Authors of the study amplified TCR beta CDR3 regions from RNA transcripts. The primer set for the first-round RT-PCR of the TCR CDR3 was HTBI. TCRdb reprocessed the multiplex PCR reads with MiXCR, giving one entry per CDR3 protein. The sample lists hundreds of thousands of distinct CDR3 sequences; under 15% were seen once. The study based diagnoses on clinical symptoms, serum thyroxine and TRAb, thyroid ultrasound and orbital computed tomography.

This TCR derives from a woman aged 40 to 49 with Graves' ophthalmopathy. Sequenced: blood. V gene TRBV30 combines with J gene TRBJ2-2; weak D call: TRBD2 (6 bases). The CDR3 DNA is TGTGCCTGGAAGGAGGGTACTTTAAACACCGGGGAGCTGTTTTTT. This translates into CAWKEGTLNTGELFF.